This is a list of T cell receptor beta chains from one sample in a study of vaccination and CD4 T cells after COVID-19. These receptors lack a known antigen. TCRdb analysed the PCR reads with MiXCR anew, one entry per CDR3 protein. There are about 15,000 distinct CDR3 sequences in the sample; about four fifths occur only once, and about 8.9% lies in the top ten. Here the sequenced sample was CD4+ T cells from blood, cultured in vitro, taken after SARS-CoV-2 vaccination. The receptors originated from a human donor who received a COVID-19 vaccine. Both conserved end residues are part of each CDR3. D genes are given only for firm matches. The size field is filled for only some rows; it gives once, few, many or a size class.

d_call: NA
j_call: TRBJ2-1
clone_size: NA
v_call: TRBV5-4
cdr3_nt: TGTGCCAGCAGCTTATACGGGGGGCGGGTCTCTGAGCAGTTCTTC
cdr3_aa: CASSLYGGRVSEQFF

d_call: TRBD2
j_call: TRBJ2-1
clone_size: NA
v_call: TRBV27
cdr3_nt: TGCGCCAGCACCCCGGGACTAGCGGGGACCTACAATGAGCAGTTCTTC
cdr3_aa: CASTPGLAGTYNEQFF

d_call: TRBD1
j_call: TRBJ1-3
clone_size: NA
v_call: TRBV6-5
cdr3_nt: TGTGCCAGCAGTTTTGGGGACAGGGCGGCTGGAAACACCATATATTTT
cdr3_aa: CASSFGDRAAGNTIYF

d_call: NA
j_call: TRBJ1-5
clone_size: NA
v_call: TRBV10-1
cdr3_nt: TGCGCCAGCAGTGACAGGGCAGATCAGCCCCAGCATTTT
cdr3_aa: CASSDRADQPQHF

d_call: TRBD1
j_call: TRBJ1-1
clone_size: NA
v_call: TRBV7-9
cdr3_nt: TGTGCCAGCAGCCAGGACAGGGTGAACACTGAAGCTTTCTTT
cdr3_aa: CASSQDRVNTEAFF

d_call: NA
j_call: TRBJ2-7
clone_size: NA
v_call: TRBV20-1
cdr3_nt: TGCAGTGCCAGTCGGCAGAGCCTCGAGCAGTACTTC
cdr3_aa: CSASRQSLEQYF

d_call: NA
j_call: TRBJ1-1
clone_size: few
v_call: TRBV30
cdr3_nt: TGTGCCTGGAGTGTACTAGGGGGGACTGAAGCTTTCTTT
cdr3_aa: CAWSVLGGTEAFF

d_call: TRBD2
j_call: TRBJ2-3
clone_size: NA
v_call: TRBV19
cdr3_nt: TGTGCCAGTAGATCCGGGGGGGCTTTTACAGATACGCAGTATTTT
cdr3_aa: CASRSGGAFTDTQYF

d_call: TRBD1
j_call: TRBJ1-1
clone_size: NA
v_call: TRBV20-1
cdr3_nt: TGCAGTGCTAGCGGGACAGGGATAACTGAAGCTTTCTTT
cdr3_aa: CSASGTGITEAFF

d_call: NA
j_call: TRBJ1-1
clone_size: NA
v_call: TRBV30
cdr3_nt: TGTGCCTGGACAGGACGAATGAACACTGAAGCTTTCTTT
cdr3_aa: CAWTGRMNTEAFF

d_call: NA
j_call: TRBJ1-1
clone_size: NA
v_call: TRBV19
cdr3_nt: TGTGCCAGTAGTCCGGGACCGAGGGCGAACACTGAAGCTTTCTTT
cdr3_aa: CASSPGPRANTEAFF

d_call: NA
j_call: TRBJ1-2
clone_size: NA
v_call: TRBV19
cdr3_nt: TGTGCCAGTAGGACTACAAGAATGGCCTTACGTGGCTACACCTTC
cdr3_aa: CASRTTRMALRGYTF

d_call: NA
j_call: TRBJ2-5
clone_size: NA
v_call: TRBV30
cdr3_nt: TGTGCCTGGAGTGAAAGGGGAGAGACCCAGTACTTC
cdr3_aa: CAWSERGETQYF

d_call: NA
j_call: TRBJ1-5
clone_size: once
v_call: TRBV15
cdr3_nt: TGTGCCACCAGCAGTGATCCGGGGCAGCCCCAGCATTTT
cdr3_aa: CATSSDPGQPQHF

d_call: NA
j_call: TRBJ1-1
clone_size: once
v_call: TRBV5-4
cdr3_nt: TGTGCCAGCAGCTTGGGGTGGGGGAGCACTGAAGCTTTCTTT
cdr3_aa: CASSLGWGSTEAFF

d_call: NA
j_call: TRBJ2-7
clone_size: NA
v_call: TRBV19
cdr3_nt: TGTGCCAGTAGTATGGAGGGAGCCTACGAGCAGTACTTC
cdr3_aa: CASSMEGAYEQYF

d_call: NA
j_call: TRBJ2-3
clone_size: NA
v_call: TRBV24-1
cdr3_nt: TGTGCCACCGAAGACAGAGGACTCACAGATACGCAGTATTTT
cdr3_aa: CATEDRGLTDTQYF

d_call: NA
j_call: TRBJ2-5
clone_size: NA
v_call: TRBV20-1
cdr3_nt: TGCAGTGCTAGCTGGAGGGGTGAGACCCAGTACTTC
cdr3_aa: CSASWRGETQYF

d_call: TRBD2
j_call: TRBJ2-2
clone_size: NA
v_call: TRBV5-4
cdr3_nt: TGTGCCAGCAACCCGACTAGCGGGGGAAACACCGGGGAGCTGTTTTTT
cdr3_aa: CASNPTSGGNTGELFF

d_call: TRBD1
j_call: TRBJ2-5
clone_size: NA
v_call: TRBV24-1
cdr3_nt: TGTGCCACCAGCATTCTGACAGGGGGCCGGGGGGAGACCCAGTACTTC
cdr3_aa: CATSILTGGRGETQYF

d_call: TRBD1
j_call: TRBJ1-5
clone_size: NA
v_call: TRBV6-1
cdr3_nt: TGTGCCAGCAGAGAGGGACAGGGAGTAATTAGCAATCAGCCCCAGCATTTT
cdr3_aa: CASREGQGVISNQPQHF

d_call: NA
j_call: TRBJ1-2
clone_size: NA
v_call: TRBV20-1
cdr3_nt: TGCAGTGCTAGAGTGGGCGGATCTAACTATGGCTACACCTTC
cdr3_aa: CSARVGGSNYGYTF

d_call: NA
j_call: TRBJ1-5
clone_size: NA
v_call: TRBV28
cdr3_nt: TGTGCCAGCAGTTTCTCTAGCAATCAGCCCCAGCATTTT
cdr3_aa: CASSFSSNQPQHF

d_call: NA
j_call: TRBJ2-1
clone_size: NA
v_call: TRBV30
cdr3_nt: TGTGCCTGGAGTCTGGACCCTGCGATTACCTCCTACAATGAGCAGTTCTTC
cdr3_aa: CAWSLDPAITSYNEQFF

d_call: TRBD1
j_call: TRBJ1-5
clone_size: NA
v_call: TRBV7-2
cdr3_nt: TGTGCCAGCAGCTTAGTAGGGACAGGGGGCGATCAGCCCCAGCATTTT
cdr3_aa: CASSLVGTGGDQPQHF

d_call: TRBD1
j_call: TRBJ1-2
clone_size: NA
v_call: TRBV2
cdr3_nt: TGTGCCAGCAGTCAGGGGGGTGGCTATGGCTACACCTTC
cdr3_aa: CASSQGGGYGYTF

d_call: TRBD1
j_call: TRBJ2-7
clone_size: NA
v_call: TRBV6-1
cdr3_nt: TGTGCCAGCAGTACGATCGAGGACAGGGGAGGCTACGAGCAGTACTTC
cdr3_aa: CASSTIEDRGGYEQYF

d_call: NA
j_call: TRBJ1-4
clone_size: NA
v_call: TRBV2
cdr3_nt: TGTGCCAGCATGGGGGCCCGGCTAGAAAAACTGTTTTTT
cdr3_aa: CASMGARLEKLFF

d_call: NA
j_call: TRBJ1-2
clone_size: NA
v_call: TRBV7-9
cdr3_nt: TGTGTCAGCAGCTTACCGGCAAGGGGCTACACCTTC
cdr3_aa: CVSSLPARGYTF

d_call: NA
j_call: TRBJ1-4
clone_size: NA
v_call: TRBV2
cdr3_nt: TGTGCCAGCAGTGACGGGATCCCAGGGAATGAAAAACTGTTTTTT
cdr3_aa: CASSDGIPGNEKLFF

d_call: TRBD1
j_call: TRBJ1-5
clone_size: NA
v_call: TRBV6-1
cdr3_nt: TGTGCCAGCAGTGAGCGGACAGGTCCTAATCAGCCCCAGCATTTT
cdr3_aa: CASSERTGPNQPQHF

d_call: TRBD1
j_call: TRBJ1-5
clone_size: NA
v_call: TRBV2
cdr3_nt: TGTGCCAGCAGGAGTAGGGGGCGGGCCCAGCATTTT
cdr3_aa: CASRSRGRAQHF

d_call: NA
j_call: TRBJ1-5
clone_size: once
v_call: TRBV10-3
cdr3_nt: TGTGCCATCAGTGGTGGCAATCAGCCCCAGCATTTT
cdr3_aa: CAISGGNQPQHF

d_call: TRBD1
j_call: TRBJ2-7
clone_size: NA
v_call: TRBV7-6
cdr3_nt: TGTGCCAGCAGCTTAGAGGGACAGGGTTTCGACGAGCAGTACTTC
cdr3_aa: CASSLEGQGFDEQYF

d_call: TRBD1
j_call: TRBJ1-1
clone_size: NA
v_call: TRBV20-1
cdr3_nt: TGCAGTGCTAGCTGGGGGACAGGGTCTCACACTGAAGCTTTCTTT
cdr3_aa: CSASWGTGSHTEAFF

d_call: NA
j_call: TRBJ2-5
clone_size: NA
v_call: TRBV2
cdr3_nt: TGTGCCAGCAGTGAGGTGATAGAGACCCAGTACTTC
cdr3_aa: CASSEVIETQYF

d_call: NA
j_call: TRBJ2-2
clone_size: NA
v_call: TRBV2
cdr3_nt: TGTGCCAGCAGAGTTAGTGACGGGGAGCTGTTTTTT
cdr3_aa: CASRVSDGELFF

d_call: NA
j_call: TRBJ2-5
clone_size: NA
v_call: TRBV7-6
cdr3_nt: TGTGCCAGCAGCTCCCTAATGAGGGGGGGCCAAGAGACCCAGTACTTC
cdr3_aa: CASSSLMRGGQETQYF

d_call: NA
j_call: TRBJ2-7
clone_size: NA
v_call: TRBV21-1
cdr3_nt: TGTGCCAGCAGCAACCTAAGGGACAGGGACTACGAGCAGTACTTC
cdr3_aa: CASSNLRDRDYEQYF

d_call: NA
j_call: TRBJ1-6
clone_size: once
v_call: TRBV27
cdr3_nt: TGTGCCAGCAGTTTACTTGCGGACTCACCCCTCCACTTT
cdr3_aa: CASSLLADSPLHF

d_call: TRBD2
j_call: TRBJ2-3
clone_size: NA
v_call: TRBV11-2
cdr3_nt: TGTGCCAGCAGCGCAGGGACTAGCGGTAGCTCATATACGCAGTATTTT
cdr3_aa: CASSAGTSGSSYTQYF

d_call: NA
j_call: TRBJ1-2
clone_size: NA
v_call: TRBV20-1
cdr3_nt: TGCAGTGCTAGCTCAACTCGTCAGGGGTTGGGCGGCTACACCTTC
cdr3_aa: CSASSTRQGLGGYTF

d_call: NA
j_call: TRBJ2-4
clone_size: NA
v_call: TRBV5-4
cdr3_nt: TGTGCCAGCAGTTCAACCTTTCTAGGGGAGACCAAAAACATTCAGTACTTC
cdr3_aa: CASSSTFLGETKNIQYF